The 14 T cell receptor beta chains below were found in one sample sequenced in a study of regulatory T cells in long-lasting Graves disease. CDR3 regions were amplified by Arm-PCR using iRepertoire HTBI primers to build TCR beta libraries. TCRdb recomputed calls from the multiplex PCR reads with MiXCR, one row per CDR3 protein. The sample has more than 300,000 distinct CDR3 sequences; around 15% are singletons. Sample time point: newly diagnosed GD, antithyroid drugs for less than 3 months. Extracted RNA from PBMCs served as the source of the TCR library. Source: peripheral blood mononuclear cells (PBMCs), taken at new diagnosis, from a patient treated with antithyroid drugs. Receptors originate from a female donor with Graves disease.

This clonotype was seen at least ten times. V usage is TRBV12-3 or TRBV12-4 and J usage is TRBJ2-1; TRBD2 matches 10 bases. This CDR3 spans 14 amino acids. V dropped 7 bases and J dropped 8; count of bases not matched to a gene: 8. The CDR3 spells CASTSGLAADEQFF. CDR3 in DNA: TGTGCCAGCACCAGCGGACTAGCGGCGGATGAGCAGTTCTTC.

CDR3 coding DNA: TGTGCCAGCAGTAAACTAGTGGGCACAGATACGCAGTATTTT. This sequence encodes CASSKLVGTDTQYF. The chain links TRBV5-8 to TRBJ2-3, with D possibly matching TRBD2 (5 bases). The CDR3 runs 14 residues. Per the germline V gene, CDR1 is SGHTS and CDR2 is YDEGEE. The V gene lost 5 bases and the J gene lost 1 base, with 11 bases spanning the gap.

At least ten counts were recorded for this clonotype. The J gene is TRBJ2-7, the V gene TRBV10-3, with no clear D. Germline loops: CDR1 ENHRY, CDR2 SYGVKD. Trimming pared 6 bases from V and 5 bases from J, leaving 8 bases between. The CDR3 is 11 amino acids. The CDR3 sequence is CAIRVGNEQYF. In DNA, the CDR3 is TGTGCCATCAGAGTGGGGAACGAGCAGTACTTC.

This rearrangement joins TRBV12-3 or TRBV12-4 to TRBJ1-3; D uncertain. The CDR3 totals 16 residues. Deletions cut 0 bases from V and 0 bases from J, with 9 bases between. The CDR3 sequence: CASSLAGEVSGNTIYF. The CDR3 nucleotides are TGTGCCAGCAGTTTAGCAGGAGAGGTCTCTGGAAACACCATATATTTT.

This clonotype was counted between two and nine times. The chain recombines TRBV27 with TRBJ2-6; D is perhaps TRBD2 (5 bases). The CDR3 extends over 16 amino acids. Per the germline V gene, CDR1 is MNHEY and CDR2 is SMNVEV (reference sequence). Trimming left V 3 bases short and J 1 base short, with 10 bases between. Here the CDR3 DNA reads TGTGCCAGCAGTTTGATTCGGGGTTCTGGGGCCAACGTCCTGACTTTC. Amino acid sequence: CASSLIRGSGANVLTF.

This clonotype was counted at least ten times. The rearrangement joins TRBV15 to TRBJ2-1; TRBD2 might be the D (6 bases). The CDR3 covers 14 residues. Germline CDR1 reads LNHNV; CDR2 reads YYDKDF (reference sequence). V gave up 11 bases and J gave up 12 bases, with 26 bases separating them. The CDR3 spells CAPLGALAQLAQFF. The CDR3 coding sequence is TGTGCCCCTTTAGGGGCTCTAGCGCAGCTGGCGCAGTTCTTC.

This rearrangement joins TRBV6-1 to TRBJ2-5, with 10 bases lining up with TRBD1. Trimming at V came to 5 bases and at J to 4 bases, leaving 10 bases not matched to a gene. The CDR3 has 16 residues. CDR1 and CDR2 (germline): MNHNS, SASEGT. CDR3 DNA: TGTGCCAGCAGTAAACGAAGCGACAGGGGGCGAGAGACCCAGTACTTC. This codes for CASSKRSDRGRETQYF.

Ten or more counts support this clonotype. The chain combines TRBV7-3 with TRBJ1-6; tentative D call: TRBD1 (6 bases). There are 15 residues in the CDR3. CDR1 and CDR2 (germline): SGHTA, FQGTGA. Between the trimmed V and J ends, which lost 4 bases and 9 bases, there was a span of 16 bases. DNA of the CDR3: TGTGCCAGCAGCTCGGACAGCATAGGAGCTTCACCCCTCCACTTT. It translates to CASSSDSIGASPLHF.

This clonotype was observed many times. The V and J genes are TRBV7-9 and TRBJ1-5; D is ambiguous. The germline V gene encodes CDR1 SEHNR and CDR2 FQNEAQ (reference sequence). Trimming shortened V by 3 bases and J by 1 base, and 7 bases separated the two germline ends. CDR3 length: 14 residues. CDR3 nucleotide sequence: TGTGCCAGCAGCTTCCTGGACAGCAATCAGCCCCAGCATTTT. This translates into CASSFLDSNQPQHF.

This clonotype has more than one count but fewer than ten. The chain joins TRBV19 to TRBJ1-5; D unresolved. The CDR3 has 14 amino acids. V dropped 3 bases and J dropped 5 bases, with 11 bases sitting between them. CDR1 and CDR2 from the germline V gene are LNHDA and SQIVND (reference sequence). The CDR3 coding sequence is TGTGCCAGTAGTATTGCCGGGAACGATCAGCCCCAGCATTTT. This sequence encodes CASSIAGNDQPQHF.

In this sample, this clonotype turned up many times. The chain joins TRBV6-5 to TRBJ2-5, with TRBD2 identical over 10 bases. The CDR3 runs to 16 residues. Germline V gene sequence: CDR1 MNHEY, CDR2 SVGAGI. Trimming removed 4 bases from V and 5 bases from J; junction bases left unmatched: 10. CDR3: CASSSQTSGNGETQYF. In DNA form, the CDR3 reads TGTGCCAGCAGTTCCCAAACTAGCGGGAACGGTGAGACCCAGTACTTC.

This clonotype was counted many times. The gene calls are TRBV13 and TRBJ2-1, with 10 bases lining up with TRBD1. The germline CDR1 and CDR2 sequences are PRHDT and FYEKMQ (reference sequence). The V gene end was trimmed by 4 bases and the J gene end by 3 bases; junction bases not matched to a gene: 3. This CDR3 spans 15 amino acids. The CDR3 loop reads CASSWGQGIYNEQFF. CDR3 DNA sequence: TGTGCCAGCAGCTGGGGACAGGGGATCTACAATGAGCAGTTCTTC.

This clonotype was found many times. The genes are TRBV20-1 and TRBJ2-5; 13 nucleotides agree with TRBD2. In germline, CDR1 is DFQATT, CDR2 SNEGSKA (reference sequence). The V and J ends lost 5 bases and 5 bases, in that order; junction bases with no gene match: 17. The CDR3 covers 18 residues. The CDR3, as DNA: TGCAGTGCTGGACCCAGGACTAGCGGGAGTACCGGGTTGGAGACCCAGTACTTC. Encoded protein: CSAGPRTSGSTGLETQYF.

This clonotype was seen many times. V gene TRBV24-1 combines with J gene TRBJ2-3, with D unclear. Trimming shortened V by 1 base and J by 0 bases, and 7 bases separated the two germline ends. The germline V gene encodes CDR1 KGHDR and CDR2 SFDVKD. The CDR3 sequence is 15 residues long. This chain's CDR3 is CATSDFTDSTDTQYF. The CDR3 DNA reads as TGTGCCACCAGTGATTTCACAGATAGCACAGATACGCAGTATTTT.